Listed here are 32 T cell receptor beta chains from one sample, sequenced in a study of T cells after yellow fever vaccination. MiXCR, applied by TCRdb to the 5' RACE reads, yields one record per CDR3 protein. The sample has approximately 550,000 distinct CDR3 sequences, approximately 21% seen once; the top ten hold about 13%. The sample was PBMCs, taken 15 days after the yellow fever booster vaccination. These receptor sequences come from a man aged 25 to 40 who received the YFV17D yellow fever vaccine.

The chain employs TRBV7-2 and TRBJ1-6; 12 bases align to TRBD1. Trimming at V came to 4 bases and at J to 10 bases, leaving 5 bases not matched to a gene. The germline gives CDR1 SGHTA, CDR2 FQGNSA. This CDR3 is built from 15 residues. The CDR3 loop is CASSYRDRGRSPLHF. In DNA form, the CDR3 reads TGTGCCAGCAGCTACCGGGACAGGGGGCGATCACCCCTCCACTTT.

V gene TRBV20-1 combines with J gene TRBJ2-7, with TRBD2 identical over 9 bases. Germline-derived CDR1 and CDR2 are DFQATT and SNEGSKA (reference sequence). Trimming cost V 1 base and J 2 bases; bases outside gene matches: 6. This CDR3 spans 15 amino acids. The CDR3 is CSARVAGGPPYEQYF. For the CDR3, the DNA is TGCAGTGCTAGAGTGGCGGGAGGGCCCCCCTACGAGCAGTACTTC.

This clonotype was counted ten times or more. The J gene is TRBJ2-1, the V gene TRBV5-1; TRBD2 matches 8 bases. V dropped 5 bases and J dropped 15; count of bases not matched to a gene: 19. This CDR3 spans 15 amino acids. Germline CDR1 reads SGHRS; CDR2 reads YFSETQ. This CDR3 reads CASSESGSRSSSGFF. Here the CDR3 DNA reads TGCGCCAGCAGTGAAAGCGGGAGTAGGAGCTCCTCGGGGTTCTTC.

Only a few counts were recorded for this clonotype. The chain combines TRBV18 with TRBJ2-6, with TRBD1 identical over 12 bases. The J segment lost 4 bases and the V segment lost 5 bases, leaving 6 bases of the junction unmatched. CDR1 is KGHSH and CDR2 is LQKENI in the germline V gene. The CDR3 contains 17 residues. The CDR3: CASSRGQGAAGANVLTF. The CDR3, as DNA: TGTGCCAGCTCAAGGGGACAGGGGGCAGCAGGGGCCAACGTCCTGACTTTC.

The chain has TRBV6-2 or TRBV6-3 and TRBJ2-1; unclear D gene. CDR1 and CDR2 from the germline V gene are MNHEY and SVGEGT. The length of the CDR3 is 13 residues. Trimming left V 6 bases short and J 2 bases short, with 8 bases between. The CDR3 region has the DNA TGTGCCAGCAGCACTGTGGCCTACAATGAGCAGTTCTTC. It codes for CASSTVAYNEQFF.

This clonotype has just a few counts. V gene TRBV7-2 combines with J gene TRBJ1-2; a possible D gene is TRBD1 (5 bases). CDR3 size: 15 residues. Germline CDR1 reads SGHTA; CDR2 reads FQGNSA. The V and J ends lost 5 bases and 7 bases respectively, with 20 bases between them. The CDR3 DNA is TGTGCCAGCAGCCTAGGACACACCACTATGACTGGCTACACCTTC. It is translated as CASSLGHTTMTGYTF.

In this sample, this clonotype turned up a few times. CDR3 nucleotide sequence: TGCAGTGCCCTTTCGGGAGAGGCTGAGCAGTTCTTC. Translating gives CSALSGEAEQFF. This chain joins TRBV20-1 and TRBJ2-1; perhaps TRBD2 as D (6 bases). CDR3 size: 12 residues. Germline CDR1 reads DFQATT; CDR2 reads SNEGSKA (reference sequence). Trimming shortened V by 6 bases and J by 9 bases, and 15 bases separated the two germline ends.

This clonotype showed up just a few times. This chain joins TRBV7-2 and TRBJ1-1; no clear D gene. V was trimmed by 0 bases and J by 3 bases, leaving 11 bases between them. Germline CDR1 is SGHTA and CDR2 is FQGNSA. This CDR3 region has 15 residues. The CDR3 spells CASSLAGVSHTEAFF. The CDR3 DNA reads as TGTGCCAGCAGCTTAGCCGGGGTTAGTCACACTGAAGCTTTCTTT.

As concerns this clonotype: One junction end does not reproduce the germline sequence, and a read error may be involved. This chain joins TRBV29-1 and TRBJ2-1, with 9 bases lining up with TRBD2. Per germline, CDR1 SQVTM and CDR2 ANQGSEA. This CDR3 region has 14 residues. The CDR3 region has the DNA TGCAGCGTCGAAGCGGGAGGCGGCTACAATGAGCAGTTCTTC. This codes for CSVEAGGGYNEQFF.

This clonotype turned up a few times. The chain recombines TRBV29-1 with TRBJ2-7; TRBD2 agrees at 7 bases. The CDR3 runs 15 residues. The germline gives CDR1 SQVTM, CDR2 ANQGSEA. V gave up 0 bases and J gave up 1 base; unmatched junction bases: 6. CDR3 loop: CSVEDPGRGSYEQYF. The CDR3 nucleotides read TGCAGCGTTGAAGATCCGGGGAGGGGTTCCTACGAGCAGTACTTC.

This clonotype was seen more than once but under ten times. J is TRBJ2-1 and V is TRBV20-1, with 9 bases lining up with TRBD2. The CDR3 length is 16 residues. Germline V gene lookup returns CDR1 DFQATT and CDR2 SNEGSKA (reference sequence). V trimming: 6 bases; J trimming: 3 bases; junction bases outside the gene matches: 12. CDR3 sequence (DNA): TGCAGTGCCGGCACTCATCTAGCGGGGAGCTACAATGAGCAGTTCTTC. It encodes CSAGTHLAGSYNEQFF.

This clonotype was counted ten times or more. The gene calls are TRBV7-9 and TRBJ1-1; D is perhaps TRBD1 (5 bases). In germline, CDR1 is SEHNR, CDR2 FQNEAQ (reference sequence). The V and J ends lost 1 base and 1 base respectively, with 10 bases between them. The CDR3 totals 15 residues. CDR3 protein: CASSLVRGGNTEAFF. Here the CDR3 DNA reads TGTGCCAGCAGCTTAGTACGGGGGGGGAACACTGAAGCTTTCTTT.

This clonotype was seen a few times. The chain uses TRBV28 and TRBJ2-7; the match to TRBD1 covers 8 bases. CDR3 size: 13 residues. CDR1 MDHEN and CDR2 SYDVKM come from the germline V gene. V was clipped by 8 bases and J by 8 bases; unmatched bases: 11. This chain's CDR3 is CASLNDRGLKQYF. The CDR3 DNA reads TGTGCCAGCCTGAACGACAGGGGATTAAAGCAGTACTTC.

This clonotype was observed a handful of times. The rearrangement uses TRBV4-3 and TRBJ2-2, with D unresolved. V was cut by 0 bases and J by 6 bases, with 11 bases left in between. Germline V gene data show CDR1 as LGHNA and CDR2 as YSLEER. The CDR3 totals 15 residues. CDR3 in DNA: TGCGCCAGCAGCCAAGAGTCCGGGTTCGCCGGGGAGCTGTTTTTT. It codes for CASSQESGFAGELFF.

This clonotype was seen a handful of times. This chain links TRBV6-5 with TRBJ2-7; a weak D match, TRBD1 (5 bases). Trimming stripped 1 base from V and 7 bases from J, with 11 bases between. Germline CDR1 reads MNHEY; CDR2 reads SVGAGI. The CDR3 loop spans 13 amino acids. The CDR3 loop is CASSYLGVWEQYF. CDR3 sequence (DNA): TGTGCCAGCAGTTACTTAGGGGTGTGGGAGCAGTACTTC.

The rearrangement joins TRBV6-5 to TRBJ1-2; the D gene is possibly TRBD1 (5 bases). CDR1 is MNHEY, CDR2 SVGAGI, per germline. The CDR3 runs 17 residues. Trimming cost V 4 bases and J 4 bases, with 22 bases left between them. The CDR3 protein is CASSSTVGLGRGYGYTF. The CDR3, as DNA: TGTGCCAGCAGTTCCACGGTGGGACTCGGGCGTGGCTATGGCTACACCTTC.

The chain links TRBV19 to TRBJ2-7; D remains ambiguous. Per germline, CDR1 LNHDA and CDR2 SQIVND (reference sequence). The CDR3 has 15 residues. V was trimmed by 2 bases and J by 1 base, leaving 12 bases between them. In DNA, the CDR3 is TGTGCCAGTAGTATAAAGGTTTACGGATCCTACGAGCAGTACTTC. Its protein product is CASSIKVYGSYEQYF.

The J gene is TRBJ2-7, the V gene TRBV29-1, with 9 positions matching TRBD2. The CDR3 length is 13 residues. V shed 3 bases, J shed 6 bases, and the junction held 6 bases outside the gene matches. The V gene's germline CDR1 is SQVTM and CDR2 ANQGSEA. Written as DNA, the CDR3 is TGCAGCGTTGACCCTAGCGGGATTGGCGAGCAGTACTTC. This gives the protein CSVDPSGIGEQYF.

In DNA, the CDR3 is TGTGCCATCACCGGGAAGAGCACAGATACGCAGTATTTT. As protein: CAITGKSTDTQYF. The J gene is TRBJ2-3, the V gene TRBV10-3, with a tentative D call TRBD2 (5 bases). V lost 7 bases and J lost 0, with 8 bases in between. The germline V gene has CDR1 ENHRY and CDR2 SYGVKD. The CDR3 consists of 13 residues.

This clonotype was observed a handful of times. This rearrangement joins TRBV29-1 to TRBJ2-1; 7 bases are shared with TRBD1. Germline V gene sequence: CDR1 SQVTM, CDR2 ANQGSEA. V dropped 1 base and J dropped 7; count of bases not matched to a gene: 4. The length of the CDR3 is 13 residues. The CDR3 here is CSVEVGTANEQFF. For the CDR3, the DNA is TGCAGCGTTGAAGTCGGGACAGCTAATGAGCAGTTCTTC.

This clonotype was detected ten times or more. At one boundary the junction diverges from the germline segment, which might be a read error. The chain uses TRBV5-1 and TRBJ2-2; D is ambiguous. The CDR3 runs 14 residues. Germline V gene data show CDR1 as SGHRS and CDR2 as YFSETQ. The CDR3 sequence is CASSLTTNTGELFF. The DNA for the CDR3 is TGTGCCAGCAGTTTAACTACTAACACCGGGGAGCTGTTTTTT.

This clonotype has just a few counts. The rearrangement joins TRBV6-2 or TRBV6-3 to TRBJ2-7, with TRBD2 matching over 12 bases. The CDR3 is 17 residues long. Germline-derived CDR1 and CDR2 are MNHEY and SVGEGT. J was trimmed by 3 bases and V by 4 bases; bases with no gene match: 10. CDR3 nucleotides: TGTGCCAGCAGTTTCCGCCCCAGACTAGCGGGGGACTACGAGCAGTACTTC. Translation gives CASSFRPRLAGDYEQYF.

This clonotype was picked up a small number of times. V gene TRBV24-1 combines with J gene TRBJ2-1; D possibly corresponds to TRBD1 (5 bases). CDR1 is KGHDR, CDR2 SFDVKD, per germline. The CDR3 spans 14 residues. Trimming took off 0 bases at V and 7 bases at J, with 9 bases between the two ends. The CDR3 sequence is CATSDLKGSNEQFF. The CDR3 DNA sequence: TGTGCCACCAGTGATTTGAAGGGGTCAAATGAGCAGTTCTTC.

V usage is TRBV14 and J usage is TRBJ2-3; D gene uncertain. Trimming removed 4 bases from V and 0 bases from J, with 14 bases in between. The CDR3 totals 16 residues. Germline CDR1 reads SGHDN; CDR2 reads FVKESK. CDR3 residues: CASSLRPPPSTDTQYF. Here the CDR3 DNA reads TGTGCCAGCAGCCTTCGGCCTCCTCCTAGCACAGATACGCAGTATTTT.

The table lists this clonotype with a few counts. The rearrangement uses TRBV4-3 and TRBJ2-7; 8 bases are a match to TRBD1. CDR1 and CDR2 from the germline V gene are LGHNA and YSLEER. After removal of 2 bases from V and 6 bases from J, the junction contained 3 bases not matched to a gene. This CDR3 is 13 amino acids long. This chain's CDR3 is CASSQTGQGEQYF. CDR3 DNA sequence: TGCGCCAGCAGCCAAACAGGACAGGGCGAGCAGTACTTC.

This clonotype has only a few counts. The chain links TRBV7-9 to TRBJ1-4; D is unclear. In germline, CDR1 is SEHNR, CDR2 FQNEAQ (reference sequence). The CDR3 sequence is 11 residues long. V dropped 7 bases and J dropped 12 bases, with 12 bases sitting between them. CDR3 in DNA: TGTGCCAGCACCCCTGGAGCGGAACTGTTTTTT. Translated: CASTPGAELFF.

V and J are TRBV20-1 and TRBJ2-7, with a possible D match to TRBD2 (6 bases). V was clipped by 1 base and J by 5 bases, with 21 bases between them. This CDR3 comprises 16 residues. Germline loops: CDR1 DFQATT, CDR2 SNEGSKA (reference sequence). CDR3 DNA: TGCAGTGCTAGAGTGTTGTCCGGCGGGAAACCACACGAGCAGTACTTC. Translation gives CSARVLSGGKPHEQYF.

This clonotype was seen a few times. The V and J genes are TRBV9 and TRBJ2-2; TRBD2 matches at 8 bases. Germline values: CDR1 SGDLS, CDR2 YYNGEE. CDR3 size: 16 residues. Trimming at V came to 5 bases and at J to 6 bases, leaving 12 bases not matched to a gene. The CDR3 sequence: CASSTGTRLHPGELFF. CDR3 nucleotide sequence: TGTGCCAGCAGTACCGGGACTAGGCTTCATCCCGGGGAGCTGTTTTTT. The whole variable domain, filled in from reference TRBV9 and TRBJ2-2, reads DSGVTQTPKHLITATGQRVTLRCSPRSGDLSVYWYQQSLDQGLQFLIQYYNGEERAKGNILERFSAQQFPDLHSELNLSSLELGDSALYFCASSTGTRLHPGELFFGEGSRLTVL.

The table lists this clonotype with a few counts. J is TRBJ2-2 and V is TRBV5-1; unclear D gene. This CDR3 has 14 amino acids. The germline V and J ends were trimmed by 4 bases and 1 base, with 8 bases remaining between them. Germline V gene data show CDR1 as SGHRS and CDR2 as YFSETQ. Here the CDR3 reads CASSPSENTGELFF. As DNA, the CDR3 is TGCGCCAGCAGCCCGTCAGAGAACACCGGGGAGCTGTTTTTT.

This clonotype has only a few counts. This rearrangement joins TRBV6-2 or TRBV6-3 to TRBJ2-7, with D hard to call. Looked up from germline, CDR1 is MNHEY and CDR2 is SVGEGT. The CDR3 runs 11 residues. V lost 3 bases and J 5 bases, leaving 5 bases between the germline ends. The CDR3 DNA is TGTGCCAGCAGTTATGCGGACGAGCAGTACTTC. Translation: CASSYADEQYF.

The chain has TRBV5-1 and TRBJ2-2; 9 nucleotides match TRBD1. The germline V gene has CDR1 SGHRS and CDR2 YFSETQ. V was pared by 4 bases and J by 5 bases, with 6 bases of the junction left unmatched. The CDR3 has 15 amino acids. As DNA, the CDR3 is TGCGCCAGCAGCGCCGACAGGGGGAGAACCGGGGAGCTGTTTTTT. Its protein product is CASSADRGRTGELFF.

This clonotype has only a few counts. The rearrangement uses TRBV6-1 and TRBJ1-1, with 8 bases identical to TRBD1. Losses at the gene ends were 4 bases for V and 1 base for J; bases not matched to a gene: 14. The germline V gene encodes CDR1 MNHNS and CDR2 SASEGT. This CDR3 is built from 18 residues. CDR3 coding DNA: TGTGCCAGCAGTGTGGGGCTGTTCTCGGGGACAGGGAACACTGAAGCTTTCTTT. Its protein is CASSVGLFSGTGNTEAFF.